These 24 T cell receptor beta chains were all obtained from the same sample, sequenced in a study of tumor and adjacent non-tumor tissue in lung cancer. The template was RNA from unsorted bulk tissue. This non-tumor lung sample came from over 3 cm beyond the tumor edge. A modified ARM-PCR protocol with three rounds of nested PCR amplified TCRbeta. Via MiXCR, TCRdb re-called the multiplex PCR reads, giving one row per CDR3 protein. The sample has approximately 62,000 distinct CDR3 sequences, around 64% seen once. Sequenced: distant non-tumor lung tissue. These receptors were collected from a man aged 70 or older with non-small cell lung cancer.

The chain has TRBV10-1 and TRBJ2-1; 7 nucleotides align to TRBD2. The CDR3 totals 14 residues. V was clipped by 2 bases and J by 3 bases; unmatched bases: 1. CDR1 is WNHNN and CDR2 is SYGVQD in the germline V gene (reference sequence). The CDR3 DNA is TGCGCCAGCAGTGAGGCTAGCGGCTACAATGAGCAGTTCTTC. Its protein is CASSEASGYNEQFF.

This chain joins TRBV28 and TRBJ1-3, with 7 bases lining up with TRBD1. V trimming: 8 bases; J trimming: 0 bases; junction bases outside the gene matches: 1. The CDR3 spans 13 residues. Germline CDR1 reads MDHEN; CDR2 reads SYDVKM. This CDR3 reads CASYRGSGNTIYF. The CDR3 DNA reads TGTGCCAGCTACAGGGGCTCTGGAAACACCATATATTTT.

As for this clonotype: A junction boundary mismatches the germline segment, possibly from a read error. The genes are TRBV20-1 and TRBJ2-7; TRBD1 agrees at 8 bases. The germline gives CDR1 DFQATT, CDR2 SNEGSKA (reference sequence). This CDR3 is built from 15 residues. CDR3 in DNA: TGCGGTGCTAGAGACCAGGGACAGGTCTCCTACGAGCAGTACTTC. Amino acids: CGARDQGQVSYEQYF.

Note on this clonotype: Being one base from a much bigger clone, this may be a read error. V is TRBV7-9 and J is TRBJ2-1, with D possibly TRBD1 on 6 matching bases. Germline CDR1 SEHNR, CDR2 FQNEAQ (reference sequence). V was clipped by 5 bases and J by 4 bases, with 15 bases between them. The CDR3 has 15 amino acids. CDR3 loop: CASSPSGTPYNEQFF. The CDR3 nucleotides are TGTGCCAGCAGCCCCTCCGGGACACCATACAATGAGCAGTTCTTC. Combining the CDR3 with reference TRBV7-9 and TRBJ2-1 gives the whole variable domain DTGVSQNPRHKITKRGQNVTFRCDPISEHNRLYWYRQTLGQGPEFLTYFQNEAQLEKSRLLSDRFSAERPKGSFSTLEIQRTEQGDSAMYLCASSPSGTPYNEQFFGPGTRLTVL.

Note on this clonotype: This CDR3 is missing its conserved last phenylalanine or tryptophan, likely due to a read error. It is unclear where the CDR3 begins or ends on the DNA, so no DNA is shown, and the CDR3 is as TCRdb lists it. V and J are TRBV6-1 and TRBJ1-5; the table calls TRBD1, which could not be checked here. Germline V CDR1 and CDR2: MNHNS, SASEGT. The CDR3 has 15 residues if both end residues are counted. The CDR3 region is CASRRQGLGNQPHHL.

The chain links TRBV5-1 to TRBJ2-1; 9 bases line up with TRBD2. The CDR3 has 14 residues. Germline trimming cut 4 bases from V and 5 bases from J; bases unmatched to any gene: 4. Germline lookup yields CDR1 SGHRS and CDR2 YFSETQ. This chain's CDR3 is CASSGSGGHNEQFF. The CDR3 DNA is TGCGCCAGCAGCGGTAGCGGGGGCCACAATGAGCAGTTCTTC.

Notes on this clonotype: Possible read error: a much larger clone is one base away. The rearrangement uses TRBV12-3 or TRBV12-4 and TRBJ1-2; D not certain. The CDR3 consists of 13 residues. The V and J ends lost 7 bases and 4 bases respectively, with 13 bases between them. The DNA for the CDR3 is TGTGCCAGCAATTTTAGAGTTCTCTATGGCTACACCTTC. It encodes CASNFRVLYGYTF.

This clonotype was observed a few times. The V gene is TRBV28, the J gene TRBJ2-5; D might be TRBD1 (6 bases). Germline V CDR1 and CDR2: MDHEN, SYDVKM. This CDR3 region has 14 residues. The V end lost 7 bases, the J end lost 1 base, and 13 bases lay between the germline ends. DNA of the CDR3: TGTGCCAGCACAACTTGGGGGCGCCAAGAGACCCAGTACTTC. It translates to CASTTWGRQETQYF.

This clonotype was detected ten times or more. The CDR3 spells CSSLRGANTEAFF. The CDR3 DNA is TGTTCTAGCTTAAGGGGGGCCAACACTGAAGCTTTCTTT. The rearrangement uses TRBV28 and TRBJ1-1; a weak D match, TRBD1 (6 bases). This CDR3 has 13 residues. The V gene's germline CDR1 is MDHEN and CDR2 SYDVKM.

The rearrangement joins TRBV5-8 to TRBJ2-5, with 9 bases identical to TRBD2. The CDR3 runs 16 residues. J was trimmed by 5 bases and V by 0 bases; bases with no gene match: 8. CDR1 and CDR2 (germline): SGHTS, YDEGEE. The CDR3 DNA sequence: TGTGCCAGCAGCTTGGATGCGGGACTAGCTGGCGAGACCCAGTACTTC. It codes for CASSLDAGLAGETQYF.

This clonotype was recorded many times. The gene calls are TRBV4-1 and TRBJ1-2, with 10 bases fitting TRBD1. CDR1 MGHRA and CDR2 YSYEKL come from the germline V gene. V shed 3 bases and J 5 bases; nucleotides not matched to a gene: 9. The CDR3 consists of 16 residues. CDR3 loop: CASSHTRDRGGYGYTF. In DNA, the CDR3 is TGCGCCAGCAGCCATACCCGGGACAGGGGTGGATATGGCTACACCTTC.

Notes on this clonotype: In this CDR3 the conserved last residue, phenylalanine or tryptophan, is missing, so a read error is likely. This chain connects TRBV12-3 or TRBV12-4 to TRBJ2-7; D is perhaps TRBD1 (6 bases). Between the trimmed V and J ends, which lost 4 bases and 6 bases, there was a span of 13 bases. This CDR3 contains 13 residues. The CDR3 reads CASSSLTGPEQYL. CDR3 coding DNA: TGTGCCAGCAGTTCCTTGACAGGCCCCGAGCAGTACCTC.

Remarks on this clonotype: A read error is possible here, since a much larger clone lies one base away. The chain has TRBV12-3 or TRBV12-4 and TRBJ2-7; 14 bases match TRBD2. There are 14 residues in the CDR3. The CDR3 region is CASSPGLAGDEQHF. CDR3 nucleotide sequence: TGTGCCAGCAGCCCGGGACTAGCGGGAGACGAGCAGCACTTC.

Remarks on this clonotype: At one end the junction does not follow the germline gene, possibly because of a read error. The CDR3 bases are TGTGCCAGCAGCTTAAGTACCGGGGAGCAGTTTTTT. Translation gives CASSLSTGEQFF. The rearrangement joins TRBV7-9 to TRBJ2-2; D might be TRBD2 (5 bases). The CDR3 consists of 12 residues. Germline CDR1 and CDR2: SEHNR and FQNEAQ (reference sequence).

CDR3 amino acids: CASSLASGSEAEQYF. The CDR3 DNA follows: TGTGCCAGCAGCTTAGCCTCTGGATCTGAGGCCGAGCAGTACTTC. This chain connects TRBV11-2 to TRBJ2-7; D ambiguous. Germline V CDR1 and CDR2: SGHAT, FQNNGV. Trimming removed 1 base from V and 6 bases from J, with 16 bases in between. The CDR3 loop spans 15 amino acids. The full variable domain, in which reference TRBV11-2 and TRBJ2-7 provide the parts outside the CDR3, is EAGVAQSPRYKIIEKRQSVAFWCNPISGHATLYWYQQILGQGPKLLIQFQNNGVVDDSQLPKDRFSAERLKGVDSTLKIQPAKLEDSAVYLCASSLASGSEAEQYFGPGTRLTVT.

For this clonotype: An end of the junction does not agree with germline; a read error may underlie this. The V call is TRBV11-2, the J call TRBJ2-3; a possible D gene is TRBD1 (6 bases). In germline, CDR1 is SGHAT, CDR2 FQNNGV. The CDR3 contains 15 residues. The CDR3 reads CASSPTGTRTDTQYF. The CDR3 region has the DNA TGTGCCAGCAGCCCCACAGGGACCCGTACAGATACGCAATATTTT.

This clonotype was detected only once. A clone one base away is much larger, so this may be a read error. The chain recombines TRBV11-2 with TRBJ2-1, with D possibly TRBD1 on 6 matching bases. Looked up from germline, CDR1 is SGHAT and CDR2 is FQNNGV. The length of the CDR3 is 15 residues. This chain's CDR3 is CANSLGQGKFNEQFF. The CDR3, as DNA: TGTGCCAACAGCTTAGGCCAGGGGAAATTCAATGAGCAGTTCTTC.

The sample holds one count of this clonotype. The junction differs from germline at one of its ends, possibly a read error. Written as DNA, the CDR3 is TGTGCCAGCAACCTACAGGGGACGTCGTTCGCCGGGGAGCTTTTTTTT. Residues: CASNLQGTSFAGELFF. The V call is TRBV11-2, the J call TRBJ2-2; 7 nucleotides agree with TRBD1. The CDR3 has 16 amino acids. Germline loops: CDR1 SGHAT, CDR2 FQNNGV.

J is TRBJ2-7 and V is TRBV9, with a possible D match to TRBD1 (6 bases). Looked up from germline, CDR1 is SGDLS and CDR2 is YYNGEE. This CDR3 comprises 13 residues. V lost 9 bases and J 3 bases, leaving 16 bases between the germline ends. DNA for the CDR3: TGTGCCATCACCGGGACAACACACTACGAGCAGTACTTC. Encoded protein: CAITGTTHYEQYF.

Turning to this clonotype: The junction departs from germline at one end; a sequencing error may be responsible. The V gene is TRBV20-1, the J gene TRBJ2-7; D might be TRBD2 (5 bases). Germline V gene sequence: CDR1 DFQATT, CDR2 SNEGSKA (reference sequence). The length of the CDR3 is 13 residues. The CDR3 sequence is CSVGGRATYEQYF. CDR3 DNA sequence: TGCAGTGTAGGTGGGCGGGCAACCTACGAGCAGTATTTC.

A few counts support this clonotype. The J gene is TRBJ2-4, the V gene TRBV7-9, with TRBD1 identical over 8 bases. With V trimmed by 3 bases and J by 3 bases, 4 bases remained unmatched. CDR1 and CDR2 from the germline V gene are SEHNR and FQNEAQ (reference sequence). The CDR3 consists of 15 residues. CDR3 sequence reads: CASSFKTGGKNIQYF. CDR3 nucleotide sequence: TGTGCCAGCAGCTTTAAAACAGGGGGCAAAAACATTCAGTACTTC.

With regard to this clonotype: Being one base from a much bigger clone, this may be a read error. The V call is TRBV7-8, the J call TRBJ2-3, with D possibly being TRBD1 or TRBD2 (7 bases each). This CDR3 is built from 12 residues. CDR1 SGHVS and CDR2 FQNEAQ come from the germline V gene. This CDR3 is CASSLQGGTADF. The CDR3 coding sequence is TGTGCCAGCAGCTTACAGGGGGGGACGGCGGATTTT. Looking up the rest from reference TRBV7-8 and TRBJ2-3 gives the full variable domain: GAGVSQSPRYKVAKRGQDVALRCDPISGHVSLFWYQQALGQGPEFLTYFQNEAQLDKSGLPSDRFFAERPEGSVSTLKIQRTQQEDSAVYLCASSLQGGTADFGPGTRLTVL.

For this clonotype: The junction differs from germline at one of its ends, possibly a read error. This chain links TRBV11-2 with TRBJ2-6; TRBD1 is a possible D gene (6 bases). Germline CDR1 SGHAT, CDR2 FQNNGV. The CDR3 has 17 amino acids. The CDR3 spells CAGSSRGGSSVANVLTF. The CDR3 region has the DNA TGTGCCGGCAGCTCCCGAGGGGGTAGCTCTGTGGCCAACGTCCTGACTTTC.

On this clonotype: The junction departs from germline at one end; a sequencing error may be responsible. The chain links TRBV24-1 to TRBJ1-1, with D perhaps TRBD1 (5 bases). This CDR3 is built from 11 residues. Germline CDR1 is KGHDR and CDR2 is SFDVKD. The CDR3 is CATNLGTETFF. DNA for the CDR3: TGTGCCACCAATTTGGGGACTGAAACTTTCTTT.